This is a list of T cell receptor beta chains from one sample in a study of CD8 T cells in ankylosing spondylitis. One entry per CDR3 protein results from TCRdb running MiXCR on the 5' RACE reads. The table records 150,000 to 200,000 distinct CDR3 sequences, about 9.9% of them present only once. Material: blood, either unsorted or a sorted T cell fraction (not recorded which). Receptors were obtained from a male donor with ankylosing spondylitis or in good health (not recorded which). Both conserved end residues are trimmed from each CDR3. The order of the fields is J gene, V gene, CDR3 protein.

TRBJ2-5,TRBV20-1,SASRQETQY
TRBJ2-5,TRBV5-6,ASSGNTGRETQY
TRBJ2-7,TRBV12-3/TRBV12-4,ASSPTGRYEQY
TRBJ1-5,TRBV6-2/TRBV6-3,ASTHQGPPQH
TRBJ2-7,TRBV6-5,ASSYSPPQGAKYEQY
TRBJ2-7,TRBV14,ASSQVRGAEQY
TRBJ1-2,TRBV10-3,AISTGNGNYGYT
TRBJ2-1,TRBV5-1,ASSPSSGSSYNEQF
TRBJ2-1,TRBV2,ASSEVGASRIHEQF
TRBJ2-1,TRBV7-9,AISGASGVNEQF
TRBJ1-1,TRBV20-1,SARPGGGGTNTEAF
TRBJ2-3,TRBV20-1,SVGTSSADTQY
TRBJ1-5,TRBV20-1,SAGFRDSNNQPQH
TRBJ1-5,TRBV5-1,ASRPGADSNQPQH
TRBJ2-7,TRBV5-5,ASSLGQAANYEQY
TRBJ2-2,TRBV5-1,ASSLGQVDTGELF
TRBJ2-1,TRBV3-1,ASSQGQGAHNEQF
TRBJ2-2,TRBV6-2/TRBV6-3,ASRVVSTGELF
TRBJ2-5,TRBV29-1,SVPSAAETQY
TRBJ2-7,TRBV6-1,ASCQGLLRYEQY
TRBJ1-2,TRBV6-2/TRBV6-3,ASSQGGYT
TRBJ1-1,TRBV28,ASSARDRVLLWTEAF
TRBJ2-1,TRBV6-2/TRBV6-3,ASSYSNNPVGQF
TRBJ2-6,TRBV10-1,ASSESTGVSGANVLT
TRBJ2-3,TRBV20-1,SASLAGTDTQY
TRBJ2-3,TRBV7-2,ASSSRGTSGGDTQY
TRBJ1-2,TRBV29-1,SVEGTVRNGYT
TRBJ1-1,TRBV5-1,ASSVITRQDAEAF
TRBJ2-7,TRBV29-1,SVGVFGKAEQY
TRBJ2-1,TRBV9,ASSVAPASGGHVEQF
TRBJ2-2,TRBV27,ASSLIGGYGELF
TRBJ2-3,TRBV24-1,ATSDLGKDRRDTQY
TRBJ1-3,TRBV18,ASSVGRSSGNTIY
TRBJ2-5,TRBV28,ASSFLLGQGKETQY
TRBJ1-4,TRBV5-8,ASSLGYRNEKLF
TRBJ1-2,TRBV7-2,ASSQTRNYGYT
TRBJ2-1,TRBV10-3,AISEPGLAGGQQF
TRBJ2-1,TRBV7-9,ASSSFWLAGSNEQF
TRBJ2-3,TRBV10-2,ASRGAASSTDTQY
TRBJ2-7,TRBV5-1,ASSLPHQGYEQY
TRBJ2-7,TRBV10-3,AISEFGGYEQY
TRBJ2-7,TRBV6-1,ASKDGIFFGY
TRBJ1-2,TRBV12-3/TRBV12-4,ASSSRTGYYGYT
TRBJ2-5,TRBV12-3/TRBV12-4,ASTWTGGLKETQY
TRBJ2-1,TRBV19,ASSISRSSYNEQF
TRBJ1-2,TRBV5-1,ASSLEQAYGYT
TRBJ2-1,TRBV11-3,ASSPGLHEQF
TRBJ2-7,TRBV7-8,ASSLAPSAYEQY
TRBJ2-5,TRBV20-1,SARGGEVETQY
TRBJ2-2,TRBV11-2,ASSPQFLNTGELF
TRBJ2-2,TRBV24-1,ATSRQGDTGELF
TRBJ2-3,TRBV20-1,SAGRDTQY
TRBJ2-2,TRBV14,ASSPRDKSLPNTGELF
TRBJ1-2,TRBV3-1,ASSSGGLANYGYT
TRBJ2-2,TRBV24-1,ATRGDGNTGELF
TRBJ2-7,TRBV7-8,ASSPSQEQY
TRBJ2-7,TRBV27,ASSWLLGTGDNEQY
TRBJ1-6,TRBV27,ASRLRRANNSPLH
TRBJ2-1,TRBV5-1,ASSPGTSGSRDEQF